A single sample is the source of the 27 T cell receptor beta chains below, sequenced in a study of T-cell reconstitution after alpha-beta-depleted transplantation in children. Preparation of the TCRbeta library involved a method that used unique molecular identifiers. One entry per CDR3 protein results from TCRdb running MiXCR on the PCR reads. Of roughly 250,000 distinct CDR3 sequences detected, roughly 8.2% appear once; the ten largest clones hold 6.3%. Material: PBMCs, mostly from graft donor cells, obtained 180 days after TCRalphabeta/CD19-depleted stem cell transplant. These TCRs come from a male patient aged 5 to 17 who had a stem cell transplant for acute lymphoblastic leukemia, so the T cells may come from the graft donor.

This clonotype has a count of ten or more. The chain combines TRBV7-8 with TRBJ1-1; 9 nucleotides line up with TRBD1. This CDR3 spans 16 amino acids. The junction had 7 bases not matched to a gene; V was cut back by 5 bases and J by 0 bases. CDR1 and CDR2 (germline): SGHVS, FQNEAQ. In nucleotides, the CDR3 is TGTGCCAGCAGCCCAGGACAGGGGCGAGTGAACACTGAAGCTTTCTTT. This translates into CASSPGQGRVNTEAFF.

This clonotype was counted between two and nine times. CDR3 in amino acids: CASSLGRGGVYEQFF. CDR3 nucleotides: TGTGCCAGCAGCTTAGGGCGGGGGGGCGTCTATGAGCAGTTCTTC. The rearrangement links TRBV7-6 to TRBJ2-1; 9 bases are shared with TRBD2. The V gene's germline CDR1 is SGHVS and CDR2 FNYEAQ. The length of the CDR3 is 15 residues. The ends lost 1 base at V and 8 bases at J; junction bases unmatched: 6.

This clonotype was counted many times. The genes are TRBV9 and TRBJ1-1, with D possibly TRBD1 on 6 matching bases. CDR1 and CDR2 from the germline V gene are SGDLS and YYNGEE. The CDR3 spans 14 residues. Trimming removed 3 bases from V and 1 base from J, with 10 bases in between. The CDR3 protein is CASSAQGWNTEAFF. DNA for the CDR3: TGTGCCAGCAGCGCACAGGGTTGGAACACTGAAGCTTTCTTT.

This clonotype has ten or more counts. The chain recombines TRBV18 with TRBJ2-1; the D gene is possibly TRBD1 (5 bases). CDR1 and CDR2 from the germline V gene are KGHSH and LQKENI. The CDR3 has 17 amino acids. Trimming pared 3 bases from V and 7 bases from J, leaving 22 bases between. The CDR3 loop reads CASSPNPGRFKGNEQFF. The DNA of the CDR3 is TGTGCCAGCTCACCGAACCCGGGCAGGTTTAAGGGGAATGAGCAGTTCTTC.

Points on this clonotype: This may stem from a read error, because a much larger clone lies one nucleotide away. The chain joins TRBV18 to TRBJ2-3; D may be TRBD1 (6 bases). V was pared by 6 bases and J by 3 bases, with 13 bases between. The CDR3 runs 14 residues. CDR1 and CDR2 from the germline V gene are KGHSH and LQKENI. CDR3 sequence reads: CASSGAGATDTQYF. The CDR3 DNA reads TGTGCCAGCTCCGGCGCAGGGGCTACAGATACGCAGTATTTT.

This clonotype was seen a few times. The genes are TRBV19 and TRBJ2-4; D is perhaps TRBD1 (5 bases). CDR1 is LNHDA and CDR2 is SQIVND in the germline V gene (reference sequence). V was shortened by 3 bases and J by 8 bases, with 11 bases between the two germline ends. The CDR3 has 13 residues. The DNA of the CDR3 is TGTGCCAGTAGTATGTGGACAAATGACATTCAGTACTTC. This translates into CASSMWTNDIQYF.

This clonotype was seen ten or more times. Here the CDR3 DNA reads TGTGCCAGCAGCCAAGGACCCACTGAAGCTTTCTTT. Encoded protein: CASSQGPTEAFF. This chain links TRBV3-1 with TRBJ1-1; no firm D call. The ends were cut back, 1 base at V and 4 bases at J, with 4 bases in the middle. CDR1 and CDR2 from the germline V gene are LGHDT and YNNKEL (reference sequence). This CDR3 is built from 12 residues.

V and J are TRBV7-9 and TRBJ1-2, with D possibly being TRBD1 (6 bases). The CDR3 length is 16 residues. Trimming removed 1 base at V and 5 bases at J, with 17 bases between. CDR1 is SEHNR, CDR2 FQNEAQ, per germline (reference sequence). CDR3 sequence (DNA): TGTGCCAGCAGCTTAGAACAGGGCTTCCTAAAATATGGCTACACCTTC. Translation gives CASSLEQGFLKYGYTF.

CDR3 nucleotide sequence: TGCGCCAGCAGCTTGGCACCAAGCTATGGCTACACCTTC. Translated: CASSLAPSYGYTF. J is TRBJ1-2 and V is TRBV5-1; D unresolved. The germline CDR1 and CDR2 sequences are SGHRS and YFSETQ. The CDR3 spans 13 residues. Trimming stripped 0 bases from V and 4 bases from J, with 7 bases between. Using reference TRBV5-1 and TRBJ1-2 for the parts outside the CDR3, the full variable domain is KAGVTQTPRYLIKTRGQQVTLSCSPISGHRSVSWYQQTPGQGLQFLFEYFSETQRNKGNFPGRFSGRQFSNSRSEMNVSTLELGDSALYLCASSLAPSYGYTFGSGTRLTVV.

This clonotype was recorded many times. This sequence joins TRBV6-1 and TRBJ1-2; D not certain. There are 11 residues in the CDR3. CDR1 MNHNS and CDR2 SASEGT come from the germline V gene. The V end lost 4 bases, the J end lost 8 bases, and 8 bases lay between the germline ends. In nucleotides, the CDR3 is TGTGCCAGCAGTGGGGTACAGGGCTACACCTTC. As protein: CASSGVQGYTF.

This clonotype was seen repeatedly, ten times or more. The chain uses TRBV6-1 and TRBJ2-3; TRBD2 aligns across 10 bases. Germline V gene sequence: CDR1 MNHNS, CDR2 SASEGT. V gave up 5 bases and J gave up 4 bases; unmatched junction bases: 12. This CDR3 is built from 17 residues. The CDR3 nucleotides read TGTGCCAGCAGTCGCTCCTTGAGCGGGGGGGCCTCAGATACGCAGTATTTT. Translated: CASSRSLSGGASDTQYF.

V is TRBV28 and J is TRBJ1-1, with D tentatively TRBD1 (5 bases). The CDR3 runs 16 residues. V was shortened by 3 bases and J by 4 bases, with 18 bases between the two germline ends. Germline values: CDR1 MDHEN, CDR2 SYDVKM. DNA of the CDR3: TGTGCCAGCAGTTTCCCCTGGGGACGGCAGGTCACTGAAGCTTTCTTT. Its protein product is CASSFPWGRQVTEAFF.

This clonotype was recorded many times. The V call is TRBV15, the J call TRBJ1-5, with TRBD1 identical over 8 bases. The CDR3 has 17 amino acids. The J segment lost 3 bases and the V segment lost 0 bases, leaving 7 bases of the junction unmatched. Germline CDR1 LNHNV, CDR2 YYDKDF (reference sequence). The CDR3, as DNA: TGTGCCACCAGCAGAGATTGGCCGGGACAGGACAATCAGCCCCAGCATTTT. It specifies CATSRDWPGQDNQPQHF.

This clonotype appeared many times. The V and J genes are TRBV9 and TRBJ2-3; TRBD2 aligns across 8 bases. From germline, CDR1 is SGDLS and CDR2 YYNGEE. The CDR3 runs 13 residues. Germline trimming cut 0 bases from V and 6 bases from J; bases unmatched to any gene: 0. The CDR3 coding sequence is TGTGCCAGCAGCGTAGGGACTAGCGATACGCAGTATTTT. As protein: CASSVGTSDTQYF.

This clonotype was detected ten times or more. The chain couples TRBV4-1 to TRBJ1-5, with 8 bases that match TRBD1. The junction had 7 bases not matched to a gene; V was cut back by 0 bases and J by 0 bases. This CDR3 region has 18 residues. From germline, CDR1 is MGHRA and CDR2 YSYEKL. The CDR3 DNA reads TGCGCCAGCAGCCAAGAGGGCAGGGGGCTCTATAGCAATCAGCCCCAGCATTTT. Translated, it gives CASSQEGRGLYSNQPQHF.

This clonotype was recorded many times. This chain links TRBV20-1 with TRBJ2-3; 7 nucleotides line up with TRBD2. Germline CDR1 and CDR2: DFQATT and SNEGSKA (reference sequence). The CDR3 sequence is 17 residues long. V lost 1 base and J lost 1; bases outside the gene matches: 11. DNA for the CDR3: TGCAGTGCTAGAGCGGGCGGGAGAGGGTTTGGCACAGATACGCAGTATTTT. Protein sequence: CSARAGGRGFGTDTQYF.

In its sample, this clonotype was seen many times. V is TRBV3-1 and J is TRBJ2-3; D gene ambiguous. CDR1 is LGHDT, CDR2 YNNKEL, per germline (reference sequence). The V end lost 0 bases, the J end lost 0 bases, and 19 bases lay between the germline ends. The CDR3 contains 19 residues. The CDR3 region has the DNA TGTGCCAGCAGCCAAGATGTCCTTGGACGCTATCTTAGCACAGATACGCAGTATTTT. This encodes CASSQDVLGRYLSTDTQYF.

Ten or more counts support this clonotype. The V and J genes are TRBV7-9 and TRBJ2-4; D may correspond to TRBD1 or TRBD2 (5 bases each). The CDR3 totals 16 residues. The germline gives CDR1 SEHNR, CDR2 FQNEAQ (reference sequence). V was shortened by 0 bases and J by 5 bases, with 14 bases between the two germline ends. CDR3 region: CASSLADLPGQNIQYF. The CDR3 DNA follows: TGTGCCAGCAGCTTAGCGGACCTTCCGGGACAAAACATTCAGTACTTC.

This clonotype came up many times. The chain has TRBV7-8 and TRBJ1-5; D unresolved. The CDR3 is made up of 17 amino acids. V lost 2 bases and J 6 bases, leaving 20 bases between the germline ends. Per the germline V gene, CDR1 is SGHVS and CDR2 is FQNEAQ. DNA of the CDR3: TGTGCCAGCAGCTTACACGGTGTTTGGGGTATCTTTCAGCCCCAGCATTTT. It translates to CASSLHGVWGIFQPQHF.

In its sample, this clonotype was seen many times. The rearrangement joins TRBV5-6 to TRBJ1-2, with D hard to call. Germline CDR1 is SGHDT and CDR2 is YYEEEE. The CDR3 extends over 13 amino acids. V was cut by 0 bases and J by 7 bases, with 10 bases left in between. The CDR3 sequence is CASSLEAWGGYTF. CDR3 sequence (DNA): TGTGCCAGCAGCTTGGAGGCCTGGGGTGGCTACACCTTC.

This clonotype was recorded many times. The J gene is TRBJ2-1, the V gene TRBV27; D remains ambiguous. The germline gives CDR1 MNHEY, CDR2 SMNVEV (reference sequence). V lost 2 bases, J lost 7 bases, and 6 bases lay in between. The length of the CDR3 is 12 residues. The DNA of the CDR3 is TGTGCCAGCAGTTTAGGTGTAAATGAGCAGTTCTTC. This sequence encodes CASSLGVNEQFF.

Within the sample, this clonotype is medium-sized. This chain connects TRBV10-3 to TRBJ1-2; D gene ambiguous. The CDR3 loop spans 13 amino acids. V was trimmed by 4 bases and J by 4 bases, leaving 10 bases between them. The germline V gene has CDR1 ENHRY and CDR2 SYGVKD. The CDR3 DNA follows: TGTGCCATCAGTGCTGACGCGGGCTATGGCTACACCTTC. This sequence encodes CAISADAGYGYTF.

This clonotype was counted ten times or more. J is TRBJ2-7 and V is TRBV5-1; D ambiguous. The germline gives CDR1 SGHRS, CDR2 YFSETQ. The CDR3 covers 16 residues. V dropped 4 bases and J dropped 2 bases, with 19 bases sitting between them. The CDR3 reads CASSPTVGLITYEQYF. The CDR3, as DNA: TGCGCCAGCAGCCCCACCGTAGGGCTCATTACCTACGAGCAGTACTTC.

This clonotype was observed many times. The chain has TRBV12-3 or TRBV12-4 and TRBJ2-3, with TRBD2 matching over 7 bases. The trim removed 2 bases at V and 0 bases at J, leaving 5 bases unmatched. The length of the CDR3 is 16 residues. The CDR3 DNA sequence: TGTGCCAGCAGTTTAATCGCGGGAGTAAGCACAGATACGCAGTATTTT. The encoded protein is CASSLIAGVSTDTQYF.

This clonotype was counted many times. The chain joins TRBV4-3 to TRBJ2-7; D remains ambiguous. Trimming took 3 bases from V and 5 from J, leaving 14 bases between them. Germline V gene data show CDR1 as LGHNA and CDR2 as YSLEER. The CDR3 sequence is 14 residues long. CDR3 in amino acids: CASSHDTQQDEQYF. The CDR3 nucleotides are TGCGCCAGCAGCCACGACACCCAGCAGGACGAGCAGTACTTC.

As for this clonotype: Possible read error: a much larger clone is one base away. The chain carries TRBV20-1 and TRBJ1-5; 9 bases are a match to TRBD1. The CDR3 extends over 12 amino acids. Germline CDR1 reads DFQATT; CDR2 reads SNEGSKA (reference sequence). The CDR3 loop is CSGQGVSQPQHF. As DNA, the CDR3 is TGCTCGGGACAGGGTGTCAGTCAGCCCCAGCATTTT.

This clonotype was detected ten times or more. CDR3: CASSQDGAGTYNSPLHF. As DNA, the CDR3 is TGCGCCAGCAGCCAAGATGGGGCAGGGACCTATAATTCACCCCTCCACTTT. The chain employs TRBV4-3 and TRBJ1-6; perhaps TRBD1 as D (5 bases). Germline-derived CDR1 and CDR2 are LGHNA and YSLEER. The CDR3 totals 17 residues. V dropped 0 bases and J dropped 2 bases, with 11 bases sitting between them.